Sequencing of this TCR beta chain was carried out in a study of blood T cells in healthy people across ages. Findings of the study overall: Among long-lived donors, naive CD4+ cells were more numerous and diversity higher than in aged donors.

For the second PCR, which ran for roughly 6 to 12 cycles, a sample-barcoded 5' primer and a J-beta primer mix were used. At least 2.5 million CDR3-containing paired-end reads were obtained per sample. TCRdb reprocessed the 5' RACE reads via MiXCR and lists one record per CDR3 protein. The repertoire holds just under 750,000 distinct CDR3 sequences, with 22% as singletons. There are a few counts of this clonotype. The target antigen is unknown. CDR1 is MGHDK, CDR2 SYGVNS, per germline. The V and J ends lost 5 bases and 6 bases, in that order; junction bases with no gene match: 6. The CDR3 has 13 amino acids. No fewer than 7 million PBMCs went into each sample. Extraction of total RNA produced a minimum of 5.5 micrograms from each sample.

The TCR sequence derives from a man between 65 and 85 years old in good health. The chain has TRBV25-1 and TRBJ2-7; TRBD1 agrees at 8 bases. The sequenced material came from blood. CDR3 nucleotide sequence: TGTGCCAGCAGTCCAAGGACAGGGTCCGAGCAGTACTTC. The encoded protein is CASSPRTGSEQYF.